Each of the 3 T cell receptor beta chains below was sequenced from the same sample in a study of blood T cell repertoires in COVID-19. The table came from immunoSEQ multiplex PCR; TCRdb's copy has only in-frame clones and leaves some out. The sample carries roughly 60,000 clones, about four fifths recorded once. Sequenced sample: peripheral blood. Every receptor here comes from a human donor in a cohort sampled during active or convalescent COVID-19.

This rearrangement joins TRBV9 to TRBJ2-7; D not certain. The length of the CDR3 is 17 residues. Germline V gene sequence: CDR1 SGDLS, CDR2 YYNGEE. V dropped 3 bases and J dropped 2 bases, with 21 bases sitting between them. CDR3 loop: CASSDQKSAAPTYEQYF. CDR3 nucleotides: TGTGCCAGCAGCGATCAGAAAAGTGCGGCCCCAACCTACGAGCAGTACTTC. Based on the CDR3 plus reference TRBV9 and TRBJ2-7, the full variable domain is DSGVTQTPKHLITATGQRVTLRCSPRSGDLSVYWYQQSLDQGLQFLIQYYNGEERAKGNILERFSAQQFPDLHSELNLSSLELGDSALYFCASSDQKSAAPTYEQYFGPGTRLTVT.

The chain is built from TRBV7-9 and TRBJ1-2; D gene ambiguous. This CDR3 is built from 13 residues. V gave up 2 bases and J gave up 4 bases, with 8 bases separating them. The germline V gene has CDR1 SEHNR and CDR2 FQNEAQ (reference sequence). CDR3 residues: CASSLNSPYGYTF. CDR3 in DNA: TGTGCCAGCAGCTTAAACAGTCCCTATGGCTACACCTTC.

This chain links TRBV19 with TRBJ2-1; D is undetermined. V was clipped by 6 bases and J by 6 bases, with 15 bases between them. CDR1 and CDR2 (germline): LNHDA, SQIVND (reference sequence). The CDR3 sequence is 14 residues long. The CDR3 spells CASSPTWKVNEQFF. The CDR3 DNA is TGTGCCAGTAGCCCGACATGGAAGGTCAATGAGCAGTTCTTC.